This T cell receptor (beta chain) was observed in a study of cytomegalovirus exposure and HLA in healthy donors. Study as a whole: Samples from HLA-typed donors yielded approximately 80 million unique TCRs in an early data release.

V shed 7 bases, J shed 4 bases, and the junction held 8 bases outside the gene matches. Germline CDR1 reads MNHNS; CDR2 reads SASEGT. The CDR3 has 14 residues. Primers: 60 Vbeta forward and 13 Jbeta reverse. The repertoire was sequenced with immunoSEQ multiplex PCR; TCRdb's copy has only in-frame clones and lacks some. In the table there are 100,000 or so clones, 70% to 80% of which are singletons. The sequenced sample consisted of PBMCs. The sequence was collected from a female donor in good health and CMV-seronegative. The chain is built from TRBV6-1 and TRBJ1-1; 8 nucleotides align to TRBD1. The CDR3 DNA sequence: TGTGCCAGCACCTCCCTCAGGGGGCTCACTGAAGCTTTCTTT. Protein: CASTSLRGLTEAFF.